This T cell receptor beta chain is drawn from a study of blood T cell repertoires in COVID-19. Study-level background: COVID-19 samples, acute and convalescent, were from the United States, Italy and Spain.

Of note for this clone: This same CDR3 is encoded by further DNA sequences in the sample.

This CDR3 has 13 amino acids. V lost 3 bases and J 1 base, leaving 7 bases between the germline ends. Profiling relied on immunoSEQ multiplex PCR, and the TCRdb table lists in-frame clones only, not all of them. Of about 230,000 clones in the sample, roughly 87% were seen once. The V call is TRBV12-3 or TRBV12-4, the J call TRBJ2-7, with D perhaps matching TRBD2 (6 bases). The sequenced sample was PBMCs or T cells enriched from blood (not recorded which). The source is a man younger than 45 who had recovered from COVID-19. The CDR3 region is CASSLGGSYEQYF. CDR3 nucleotide sequence: TGTGCCAGCAGTTTGGGGGGTTCCTACGAGCAGTACTTC.